This T cell receptor beta chain emerged from a study of blood T cell repertoires in COVID-19. Across the study: Samples of COVID-19 (acute and convalescent) were obtained from the United States, Italy and Spain.

Method: immunoSEQ multiplex PCR; TCRdb's copy keeps in-frame clones and lacks some. The sample lists 250,000 to 350,000 clones, about 88% occurring once. Two negative PCRs, clearance, or symptom resolution characterized the recovered Cohort 3 donors. Germline CDR1 SGHTA, CDR2 FQGTGA. Trimming took off 3 bases at V and 4 bases at J, with 13 bases between the two ends. This CDR3 contains 15 residues. This chain uses TRBV7-3 with TRBJ2-1; D is unresolved. This TCR was recovered from a woman between 45 and 65 years old who had recovered from COVID-19. Sequenced material: PBMCs or T cells enriched from blood (not recorded which). The CDR3 DNA reads TGTGCCAGCAGCTTGGATCCAGCGACTTACAATGAGCAGTTCTTC. Protein sequence: CASSLDPATYNEQFF.